This is a list of T cell receptor beta chains from one sample in a study of shared clonotypes between healthy human individuals. Some clones are missing from TCRdb's copy, which holds only in-frame ones; the method was immunoSEQ multiplex PCR. The data hold around 2.3 million clones, with 90% to 97% observed a single time. The sample was naive CD4+ T cells sorted from blood. These receptor sequences come from a man in his late teens or twenties in good health. Both conserved end residues are part of each CDR3. A D gene is named only where the DNA matches it firmly. Expanded clones get a size class; other rows say once, few or many, or leave the size out.

V gene,clone size,D gene,J gene,CDR3 protein,CDR3 DNA
TRBV7-2,NA,NA,TRBJ2-1,CASRQSYNEQFF,TGTGCCAGCCGCCAATCCTACAATGAGCAGTTCTTC
TRBV7-7,NA,NA,TRBJ2-3,CASSLLRSDTQYF,TGTGCTAGCAGCTTACTCCGGTCGGACACGCAGTATTTT
TRBV10-3,NA,NA,TRBJ2-6,CAIRDGDSGANVLTF,TGTGCCATCAGGGACGGTGACTCTGGGGCCAACGTCCTGACTTTC
TRBV27,NA,NA,TRBJ1-2,CASSPRVGNGYTF,TGTGCCAGCAGTCCCCGGGTCGGGAATGGCTACACCTTC
TRBV15,NA,NA,TRBJ1-1,CATSRGNSMNTEAFF,TGTGCCACCAGCAGAGGAAACAGCATGAACACTGAAGCTTTCTTT
TRBV4-1,once,NA,TRBJ2-7,CASSQDSTGLSYEQYF,TGCGCCAGCAGCCAAGATAGTACAGGCCTGTCCTACGAGCAGTACTTC
TRBV11-2,NA,NA,TRBJ1-2,CASSLSEGAPGYTF,TGTGCCAGCAGCCTGTCGGAGGGAGCACCTGGCTACACCTTC
TRBV2,NA,TRBD2,TRBJ2-3,CASGGISSGGTDTQYF,TGTGCCAGCGGTGGAATTTCTAGCGGGGGAACAGATACGCAGTATTTT
TRBV2,NA,TRBD1,TRBJ1-1,CASSAQGLGTEAFF,TGTGCCAGCAGTGCACAGGGGTTGGGGACTGAAGCTTTCTTT
TRBV30,NA,NA,TRBJ1-1,CAWSVTGTLNTEAFF,TGTGCCTGGAGTGTAACCGGGACGCTGAACACTGAAGCTTTCTTT
TRBV28,NA,TRBD1,TRBJ2-7,CASSRTGISYEQYF,TGTGCCAGCAGTCGGACAGGAATCTCCTACGAGCAGTACTTC
TRBV12-5,NA,NA,TRBJ1-2,CASGQVDWGYTF,TGTGCTAGTGGTCAGGTGGATTGGGGCTATACCTTC
TRBV5-1,once,NA,TRBJ1-4,CASSLAAGGSNEKLFF,TGCGCCAGCAGCTTGGCGGCAGGCGGTTCTAATGAAAAACTGTTTTTT
TRBV28,NA,TRBD2,TRBJ2-1,CASSLGLAGDNEQFF,TGTGCCAGCAGCCTGGGACTAGCGGGGGACAATGAGCAGTTCTTC
TRBV7-9,NA,NA,TRBJ1-5,CASARGDQPQHF,TGTGCCAGCGCTAGGGGGGATCAGCCCCAGCATTTT